The next 12 T cell receptor beta chains were all read from a single sample in a study of breast tumors, draining lymph nodes, adjacent tissues. Axillary draining lymph nodes of breast cancer patients supplied the node samples. One entry per CDR3 protein results from TCRdb running MiXCR on the multiplex PCR reads. The table has approximately 130,000 distinct CDR3 sequences, around 21% seen once. Sequenced material: axillary lymph node tissue. The receptors originated from a female donor with breast cancer. Some clones in this sample may be carry-over from other donors' samples.

Many counts were recorded for this clonotype. The chain employs TRBV5-1 and TRBJ2-7; a possible D gene is TRBD2 (6 bases). The V and J ends lost 0 bases and 5 bases respectively, with 12 bases between them. This CDR3 has 14 amino acids. The germline gives CDR1 SGHRS, CDR2 YFSETQ. CDR3 region: CASSLVLADNEQYF. In DNA form, the CDR3 reads TGCGCCAGCAGCTTGGTCTTAGCGGACAACGAGCAGTACTTC.

This clonotype was counted many times. The V call is TRBV12-3 or TRBV12-4, the J call TRBJ2-7; D may be TRBD2 (5 bases). The CDR3 length is 12 residues. V lost 3 bases and J 7 bases, leaving 10 bases between the germline ends. CDR3 sequence reads: CASSFGAVEQYF. The CDR3 DNA follows: TGTGCCAGCAGTTTTGGAGCGGTGGAGCAGTACTTC.

Turning to this clonotype: A much bigger clone sits one base away, suggesting this may be a read error. The rearrangement uses TRBV27 and TRBJ2-1; 8 nucleotides align to TRBD2. The CDR3 length is 11 residues. Germline values: CDR1 MNHEY, CDR2 SMNVEV (reference sequence). The CDR3 DNA follows: TGTGCCAACAGTGAGCGGGAGAGGCAGTTCTTC. This sequence encodes CANSERERQFF.

This clonotype was counted between two and nine times. The rearrangement joins TRBV6-1 to TRBJ1-5; 8 positions match TRBD1. Germline trimming cut 8 bases from V and 2 bases from J; bases unmatched to any gene: 2. This CDR3 has 13 amino acids. Per the germline V gene, CDR1 is MNHNS and CDR2 is SASEGT. Here the CDR3 reads CASGGQGNQPQHF. In DNA, the CDR3 is TGTGCCAGCGGGGGACAGGGCAATCAGCCCCAGCATTTT.

Worth noting for this clonotype: A much larger clonotype is one base distant, so this may be a read error. CDR3 sequence: CSVIWGWGQPQRF. The CDR3, as DNA: TGCAGCGTAATCTGGGGTTGGGGTCAGCCCCAGCGTTTT. J is TRBJ1-5 and V is TRBV29-1; no clear D gene. The CDR3 contains 13 residues. Germline V gives CDR1 SQVTM, CDR2 ANQGSEA.

The J gene is TRBJ2-1, the V gene TRBV20-1, with 7 bases matching TRBD2. The CDR3 length is 15 residues. Unmatched junction bases numbered 15, after V lost 6 bases and J lost 7 bases. Germline V gene sequence: CDR1 DFQATT, CDR2 SNEGSKA (reference sequence). CDR3: CSAPGRSGMSNEQFF. The CDR3 DNA reads as TGCAGTGCCCCTGGGAGAAGCGGGATGTCGAATGAGCAGTTCTTC.

This clonotype was observed many times. The chain carries TRBV24-1 and TRBJ2-1, with 9 bases lining up with TRBD2. Germline loops: CDR1 KGHDR, CDR2 SFDVKD. CDR3 size: 17 residues. Trimming cost V 5 bases and J 0 bases; bases outside gene matches: 7. The CDR3 here is CATSGGAGGPSYNEQFF. CDR3 in DNA: TGTGCCACCAGTGGGGGAGCGGGAGGCCCCTCCTACAATGAGCAGTTCTTC.

The table lists this clonotype with many counts. The V and J genes are TRBV6-1 and TRBJ2-7; 9 nucleotides match TRBD2. J gave up 2 bases and V 5 bases, and 7 bases lay outside the gene matches. Germline CDR1 and CDR2: MNHNS and SASEGT. CDR3 length equals 15 residues. The CDR3 here is CASSQALAGTYEQYF. DNA of the CDR3: TGTGCCAGCAGTCAGGCCCTAGCGGGAACCTACGAGCAGTACTTC.

To note about this clonotype: Since a much larger clone is just one base distant, this may be a read error. The chain is built from TRBV30 and TRBJ2-3; D is perhaps TRBD1 (6 bases). Germline CDR1 is GTSNPN and CDR2 is SVGIG (reference sequence). The CDR3 sequence is 15 residues long. CDR3 loop: CVWSQGPKGTDTQYF. In nucleotides, the CDR3 is TGTGTCTGGAGCCAGGGGCCTAAGGGAACAGATACGCAGTATTTT.

This clonotype was seen at least ten times. The chain links TRBV4-1 to TRBJ1-2; TRBD1 matches 8 bases. J was trimmed by 7 bases and V by 0 bases; bases with no gene match: 10. Looked up from germline, CDR1 is MGHRA and CDR2 is YSYEKL. This CDR3 spans 16 amino acids. Written as DNA, the CDR3 is TGCGCCAGCAGCCAAGATCACAACCAGGGGGCTCTTGGCTACACCTTC. It encodes CASSQDHNQGALGYTF.

This clonotype was observed many times. The chain couples TRBV29-1 to TRBJ1-3; D ambiguous. This CDR3 region has 14 residues. V was cut by 4 bases and J by 0 bases, with 10 bases left in between. Germline CDR1 reads SQVTM; CDR2 reads ANQGSEA. The CDR3 nucleotides read TGCAGCGTTGGTACTTCCAACTCTGGAAACACCATATATTTT. Translated: CSVGTSNSGNTIYF.

This clonotype was seen many times. V and J are TRBV5-1 and TRBJ2-7; possible D gene TRBD1, 6 bases. CDR1 is SGHRS, CDR2 YFSETQ, per germline. V lost 3 bases, J lost 3 bases, and 13 bases lay in between. The CDR3 covers 14 residues. In DNA, the CDR3 is TGCGCCAGCAGCTGGGCGAGACAGGACTACGAGCAGTACTTC. It codes for CASSWARQDYEQYF.